This T cell receptor beta chain was sequenced for a study of T-cell memory formation after mild COVID-19. This clonotype was seen at least ten times. Its antigen is undetermined. Study-wide findings and caveats: Contracting CD8+ clones were enriched in EMRA, CD4+ mainly in CM and EM. Some clones that responded were present in memory (sampled pre-infection), which suggests cross-reactive memory joined. Day 15 to 85 contracting clones showed balanced CD4/CD8; later expanders leaned CD4+. Unconfirmed was the SARS-CoV-2 specificity of second-wave clones that peaked on day 37.

TCRdb processed the 5' RACE reads anew with MiXCR; each CDR3 protein has one entry. Among about 240,000 distinct CDR3 sequences, 8.5% to 9.5% were seen once, and the ten largest hold 22%. The junction had 6 bases not matched to a gene; V was cut back by 0 bases and J by 5 bases. The CDR3 is 17 amino acids. The germline CDR1 and CDR2 sequences are LGHNA and YNFKEQ. The specimen sequenced was PBMCs or a T cell subset sorted from them (not recorded which). The V and J genes are TRBV4-2 and TRBJ2-3, with 12 positions matching TRBD1. This receptor was taken from a man younger than 35 who had mild COVID-19 (a few samples of this study predate the infection). Cell type and time point are not known. The CDR3 DNA follows: TGTGCCAGCAGCCAAGATCGGGGACAGGGGGCTGGAGATACGCAGTATTTT. Amino acids: CASSQDRGQGAGDTQYF.